This TCR beta chain was identified during a study of a mutant IDH1 vaccine in newly diagnosed glioma. Background on the study: Treated individuals were roughly 62% male and approximately 38% female, averaging roughly 39 years of age. Study-wide points: Detectable vaccine-induced immune responses arose in 80% to 95% of patients. Pseudoprogression apparently lacked any relation to changes in top peripheral T cell clonotypes.

Concerning this clone itself: Antigen specificity is unknown.

Assay used: immunoSEQ multiplex PCR; TCRdb lists only in-frame clones, some missing. This sample yields tens of thousands of clones, of which over 70% are seen a single time; roughly 13% belongs to the top ten. The time point denotes: week 23, last vaccination. Vaccine doses each comprised 300 ug of mutant IDH1 20-mer peptide, with topical imiquimod. Germline CDR1 is SGHDT and CDR2 is YYEEEE. This CDR3 spans 14 amino acids. Trimming pared 3 bases from V and 2 bases from J, leaving 11 bases between. This sequence joins TRBV5-6 and TRBJ1-1; tentatively, D is TRBD1 (5 bases). The source of this sequence is a man aged 18 to 35 with glioma. Sequenced material: PBMCs, taken from a glioma patient whose treatment included an IDH1 peptide vaccine. The CDR3: CASSSGSVNTEAFF. In DNA, the CDR3 is TGTGCCAGCAGCTCAGGGTCGGTAAACACTGAAGCTTTCTTT.